This record concerns one TCR beta chain sequence. Libraries were prepared by immunoSEQ multiplex PCR; TCRdb keeps only in-frame clonotypes and omits some of them. The sample contains 80,000 or so clones, around nine tenths of which appear only once. This sample is part of a study of blood T cell repertoires in COVID-19. CDR1 SQVTM and CDR2 ANQGSEA come from the germline V gene. The CDR3 is made up of 12 amino acids. The V and J ends lost 4 bases and 10 bases respectively, with 11 bases between them. Source material: peripheral blood. The rearrangement joins TRBV29-1 to TRBJ2-6; D remains ambiguous. The sequence was obtained from a human donor in a cohort sampled during active COVID-19. CDR3: CSVASLANVLTF. The CDR3 bases are TGCAGCGTTGCATCCTTAGCTAACGTCCTGACTTTC.